Below, 5 T cell receptor beta chains from the same sample are listed, as sequenced in a study of long-term antiretroviral therapy in people with HIV. They ran version v3.0 of the immunoSEQ assay at survey level. Repertoires were generated with immunoSEQ multiplex PCR, while TCRdb's copy carries only in-frame clones and drops some. The table records fewer than 30,000 clones, 95% of them present only once. The sample in question was unsorted PBMCs, obtained 5.3 years after starting antiretroviral therapy. The receptors originated from a young man with HIV.

The chain uses TRBV13 and TRBJ2-7, with 13 nucleotides matching TRBD2. Germline values: CDR1 PRHDT, CDR2 FYEKMQ (reference sequence). The CDR3 totals 17 residues. The J segment lost 6 bases and the V segment lost 4 bases, leaving 12 bases of the junction unmatched. The CDR3 sequence is CASSSGLAGKEGLEQYF. CDR3 sequence (DNA): TGTGCCAGCAGCTCGGGACTAGCGGGGAAAGAAGGGCTCGAGCAGTACTTC.

The chain carries TRBV27 and TRBJ2-7; D not certain. CDR1 and CDR2 (germline): MNHEY, SMNVEV (reference sequence). Trimming removed 4 bases from V and 0 bases from J, with 10 bases in between. The CDR3 is made up of 14 amino acids. The CDR3 nucleotides read TGTGCCAGCAGTTATAAATCTGGCTCCTACGAGCAGTACTTC. Protein: CASSYKSGSYEQYF.

This clone is medium-sized (0.01 to 0.1%) within its sample. The rearrangement uses TRBV27 and TRBJ1-2; D is unclear. Per germline, CDR1 MNHEY and CDR2 SMNVEV (reference sequence). The CDR3 contains 12 residues. V was trimmed by 7 bases and J by 8 bases, leaving 14 bases between them. CDR3 in amino acids: CASTAGRAGYTF. DNA of the CDR3: TGTGCCAGCACGGCGGGAAGAGCGGGCTACACCTTC.

The chain combines TRBV7-9 with TRBJ2-1, with 10 positions matching TRBD2. The CDR3 sequence is 13 residues long. Germline V lookup: CDR1 SEHNR, CDR2 FQNEAQ (reference sequence). Germline trimming cut 1 base from V and 15 bases from J; bases unmatched to any gene: 6. This chain's CDR3 is CASSLDRAGGRFF. The CDR3 DNA follows: TGTGCCAGCAGCTTAGATAGAGCGGGGGGGCGGTTCTTC.

The chain is built from TRBV7-9 and TRBJ2-3; 9 nucleotides match TRBD1. The CDR3 has 15 residues. Germline trimming cut 6 bases from V and 6 bases from J; bases unmatched to any gene: 10. CDR1 and CDR2 (germline): SEHNR, FQNEAQ (reference sequence). In DNA form, the CDR3 reads TGTGCCAGCAGGCCCGGGACAGGGTCTTTGGATACGCAGTATTTT. It is translated as CASRPGTGSLDTQYF.